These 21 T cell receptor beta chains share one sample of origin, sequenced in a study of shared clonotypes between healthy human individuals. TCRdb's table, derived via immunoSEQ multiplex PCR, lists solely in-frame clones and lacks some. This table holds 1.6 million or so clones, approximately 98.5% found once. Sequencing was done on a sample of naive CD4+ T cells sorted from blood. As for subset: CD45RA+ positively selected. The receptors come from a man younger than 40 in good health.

The CDR3 protein is CASSLVAGGAYEQYF. The CDR3 nucleotides are TGTGCCAGCAGCTTGGTGGCGGGAGGCGCCTACGAGCAGTACTTC. The chain has TRBV5-4 and TRBJ2-7; TRBD2 matches 8 bases. This CDR3 contains 15 residues. The V and J ends lost 0 bases and 2 bases, in that order; junction bases with no gene match: 4. Germline V gives CDR1 SGHNT, CDR2 YYREEE (reference sequence).

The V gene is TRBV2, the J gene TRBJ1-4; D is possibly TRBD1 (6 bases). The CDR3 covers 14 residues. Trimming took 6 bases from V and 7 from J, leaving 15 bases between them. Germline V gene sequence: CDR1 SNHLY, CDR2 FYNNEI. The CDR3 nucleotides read TGTGCCAGCAGCCTCCAGGGGCCGGGTGAAAAACTGTTTTTT. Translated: CASSLQGPGEKLFF. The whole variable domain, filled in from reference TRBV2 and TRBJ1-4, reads EPEVTQTPSHQVTQMGQEVILRCVPISNHLYFYWYRQILGQKVEFLVSFYNNEISEKSEIFDDQFSVERPDGSNFTLKIRSTKLEDSAMYFCASSLQGPGEKLFFGSGTQLSVL.

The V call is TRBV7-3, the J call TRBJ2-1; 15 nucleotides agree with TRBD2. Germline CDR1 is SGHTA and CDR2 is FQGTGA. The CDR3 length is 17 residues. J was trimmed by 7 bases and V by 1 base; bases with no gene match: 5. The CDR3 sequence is CASSLRGLAGGGNEQFF. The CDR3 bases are TGTGCCAGCAGCTTAAGGGGACTAGCGGGAGGAGGTAATGAGCAGTTCTTC.

CDR3: CASSRTGTGVGEQLFF. The CDR3 DNA is TGCGCCAGCAGCCGAACCGGGACAGGGGTGGGCGAACAACTGTTTTTT. The V and J genes are TRBV5-1 and TRBJ1-4; TRBD1 agrees at 10 bases. This CDR3 is 16 amino acids long. The V gene's germline CDR1 is SGHRS and CDR2 YFSETQ. The ends lost 4 bases at V and 12 bases at J; junction bases unmatched: 15.

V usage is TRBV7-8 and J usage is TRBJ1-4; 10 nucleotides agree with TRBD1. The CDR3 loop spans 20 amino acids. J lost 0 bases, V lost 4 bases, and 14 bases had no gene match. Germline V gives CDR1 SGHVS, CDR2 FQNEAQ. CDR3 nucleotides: TGTGCCAGCAGCTGGAAGGGACAGGGGCGAGAGACTTCAACTAATGAAAAACTGTTTTTT. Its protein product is CASSWKGQGRETSTNEKLFF.

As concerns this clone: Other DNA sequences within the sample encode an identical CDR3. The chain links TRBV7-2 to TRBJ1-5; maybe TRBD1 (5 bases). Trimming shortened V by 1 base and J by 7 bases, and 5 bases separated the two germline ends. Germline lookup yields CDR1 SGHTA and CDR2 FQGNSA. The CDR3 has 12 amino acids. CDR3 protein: CASSLDRQPQHF. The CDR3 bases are TGTGCCAGCAGCTTAGACAGGCAGCCCCAGCATTTT.

The CDR3 DNA sequence: TGTGCCAGCAGCCCATGGGGGGGTGTACCTGAAGCTTTCTTT. This codes for CASSPWGGVPEAFF. The chain recombines TRBV5-4 with TRBJ1-1; TRBD1 is a possible D gene (5 bases). CDR3 length: 14 amino acids. The germline V gene encodes CDR1 SGHNT and CDR2 YYREEE (reference sequence). Trimming took off 4 bases at V and 6 bases at J, with 16 bases between the two ends.

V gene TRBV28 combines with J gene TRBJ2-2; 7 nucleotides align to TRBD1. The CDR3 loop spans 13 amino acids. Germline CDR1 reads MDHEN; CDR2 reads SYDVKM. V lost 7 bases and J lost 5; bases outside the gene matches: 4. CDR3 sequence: CASTPGGTGELFF. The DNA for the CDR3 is TGTGCCAGCACCCCAGGGGGTACCGGGGAGCTGTTTTTT.

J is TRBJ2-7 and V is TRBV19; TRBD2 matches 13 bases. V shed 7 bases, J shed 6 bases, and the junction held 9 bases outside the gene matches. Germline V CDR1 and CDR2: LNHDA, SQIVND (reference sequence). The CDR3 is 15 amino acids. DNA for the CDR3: TGTGCCAGTACCGCACTAGCGGGAGGGTCCCGCGAGCAGTACTTC. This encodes CASTALAGGSREQYF.

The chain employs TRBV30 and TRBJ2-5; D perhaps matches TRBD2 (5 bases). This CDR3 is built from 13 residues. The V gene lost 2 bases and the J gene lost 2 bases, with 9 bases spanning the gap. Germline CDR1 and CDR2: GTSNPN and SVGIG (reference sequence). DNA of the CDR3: TGTGCCTGGAGTTTTAGCGTTCAAGAGACCCAGTACTTC. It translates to CAWSFSVQETQYF. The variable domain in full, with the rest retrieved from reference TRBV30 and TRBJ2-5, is SQTIHQWPATLVQPVGSPLSLECTVEGTSNPNLYWYRQAAGRGLQLLFYSVGIGQISSEVPQNLSASRPQDRQFILSSKKLLLSDSGFYLCAWSFSVQETQYFGPGTRLLVL.

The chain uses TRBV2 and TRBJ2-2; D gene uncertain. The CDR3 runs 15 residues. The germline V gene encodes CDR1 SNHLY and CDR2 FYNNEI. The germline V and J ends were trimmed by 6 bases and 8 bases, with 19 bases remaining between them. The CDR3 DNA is TGTGCCAGCAGGAGTCAGCCCAAAGTAGGTGGGGAGCTGTTTTTT. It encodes CASRSQPKVGGELFF.

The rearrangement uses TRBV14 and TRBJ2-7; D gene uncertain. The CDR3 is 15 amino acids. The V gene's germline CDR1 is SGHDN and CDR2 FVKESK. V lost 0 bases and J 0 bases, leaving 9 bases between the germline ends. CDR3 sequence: CASSQDRGFSYEQYF. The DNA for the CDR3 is TGTGCCAGCAGCCAAGACCGCGGTTTCTCCTACGAGCAGTACTTC.

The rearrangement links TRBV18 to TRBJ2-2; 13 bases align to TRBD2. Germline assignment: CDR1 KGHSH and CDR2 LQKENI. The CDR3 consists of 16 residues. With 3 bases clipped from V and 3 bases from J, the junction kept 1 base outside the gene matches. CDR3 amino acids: CASSPGLAGHTGELFF. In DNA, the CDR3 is TGTGCCAGCTCACCGGGACTAGCGGGACACACCGGGGAGCTGTTTTTT.

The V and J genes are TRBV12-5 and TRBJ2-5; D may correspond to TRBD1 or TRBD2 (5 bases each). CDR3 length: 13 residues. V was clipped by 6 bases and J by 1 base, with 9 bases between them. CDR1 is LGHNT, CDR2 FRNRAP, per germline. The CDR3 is CASGGAAQETQYF. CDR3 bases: TGTGCTAGTGGCGGGGCTGCCCAAGAGACCCAGTACTTC.

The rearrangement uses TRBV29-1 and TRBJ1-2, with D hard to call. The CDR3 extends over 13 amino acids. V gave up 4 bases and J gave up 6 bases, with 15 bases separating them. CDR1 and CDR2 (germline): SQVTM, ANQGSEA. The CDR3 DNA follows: TGCAGCGTTGTCACCCAACCCTCCGATGGCTACACCTTC. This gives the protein CSVVTQPSDGYTF.

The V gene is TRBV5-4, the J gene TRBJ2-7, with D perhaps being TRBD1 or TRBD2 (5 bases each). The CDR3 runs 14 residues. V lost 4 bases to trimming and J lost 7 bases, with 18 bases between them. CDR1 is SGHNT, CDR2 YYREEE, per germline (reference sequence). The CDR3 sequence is CASSRGRMDREQYF. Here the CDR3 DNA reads TGTGCCAGCAGCCGGGGACGCATGGACCGGGAGCAGTACTTC.

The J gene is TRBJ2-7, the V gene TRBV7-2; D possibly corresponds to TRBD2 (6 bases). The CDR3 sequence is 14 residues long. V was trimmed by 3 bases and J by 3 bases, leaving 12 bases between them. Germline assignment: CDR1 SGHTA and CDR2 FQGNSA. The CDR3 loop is CASSFRTGDYEQYF. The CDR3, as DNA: TGTGCCAGCAGCTTCAGGACGGGAGACTACGAGCAGTACTTC.

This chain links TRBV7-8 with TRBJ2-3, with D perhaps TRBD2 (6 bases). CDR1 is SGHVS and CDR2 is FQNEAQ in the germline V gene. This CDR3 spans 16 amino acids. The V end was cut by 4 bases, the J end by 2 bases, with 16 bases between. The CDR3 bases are TGTGCCAGCAGCTCGACCGGGACTCCCTCCACAGATACGCAGTATTTT. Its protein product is CASSSTGTPSTDTQYF. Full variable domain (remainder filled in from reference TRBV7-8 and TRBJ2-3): GAGVSQSPRYKVAKRGQDVALRCDPISGHVSLFWYQQALGQGPEFLTYFQNEAQLDKSGLPSDRFFAERPEGSVSTLKIQRTQQEDSAVYLCASSSTGTPSTDTQYFGPGTRLTVL.

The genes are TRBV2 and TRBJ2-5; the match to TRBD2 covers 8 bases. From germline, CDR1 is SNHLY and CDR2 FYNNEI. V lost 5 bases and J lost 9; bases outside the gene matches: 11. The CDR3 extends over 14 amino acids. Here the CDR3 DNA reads TGTGCCAGCAGTCCCCCGGGACTAGGGCTAGCCCAGTACTTC. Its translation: CASSPPGLGLAQYF.

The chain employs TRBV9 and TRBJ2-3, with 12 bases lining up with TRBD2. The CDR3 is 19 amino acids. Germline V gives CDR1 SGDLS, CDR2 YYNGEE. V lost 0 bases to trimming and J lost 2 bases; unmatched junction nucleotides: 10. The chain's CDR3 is CASSVVGLAGGPNTDTQYF. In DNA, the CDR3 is TGTGCCAGCAGCGTAGTAGGGCTAGCGGGAGGGCCGAACACAGATACGCAGTATTTT.

CDR3 bases: TGTGCCAGCAATATCCGAGAAAAACTGTTTTTT. Residues: CASNIREKLFF. This rearrangement joins TRBV2 to TRBJ1-4; D unresolved. The CDR3 totals 11 residues. V lost 7 bases and J lost 8, with 8 bases in between. Germline values: CDR1 SNHLY, CDR2 FYNNEI.